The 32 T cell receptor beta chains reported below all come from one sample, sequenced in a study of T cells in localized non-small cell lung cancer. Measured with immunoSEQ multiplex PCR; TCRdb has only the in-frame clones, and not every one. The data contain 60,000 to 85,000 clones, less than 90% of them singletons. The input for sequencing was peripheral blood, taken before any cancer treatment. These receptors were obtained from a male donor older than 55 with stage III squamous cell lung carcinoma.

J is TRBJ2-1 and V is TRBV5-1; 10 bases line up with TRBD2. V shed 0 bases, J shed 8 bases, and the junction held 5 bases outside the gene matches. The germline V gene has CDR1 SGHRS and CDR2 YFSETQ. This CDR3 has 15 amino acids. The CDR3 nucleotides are TGCGCCAGCAGCTTGGGTAGCGGGGGGCAAGATGAGCAGTTCTTC. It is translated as CASSLGSGGQDEQFF.

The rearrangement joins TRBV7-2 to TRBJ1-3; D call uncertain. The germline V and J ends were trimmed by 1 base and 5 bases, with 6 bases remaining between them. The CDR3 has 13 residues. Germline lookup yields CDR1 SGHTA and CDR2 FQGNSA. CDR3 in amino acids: CASSLVSRNTIYF. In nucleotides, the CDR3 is TGTGCCAGCAGCTTAGTTTCAAGAAACACCATATATTTT.

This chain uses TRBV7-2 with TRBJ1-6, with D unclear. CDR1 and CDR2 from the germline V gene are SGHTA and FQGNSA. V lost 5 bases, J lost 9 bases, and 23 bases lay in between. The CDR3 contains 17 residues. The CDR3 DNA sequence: TGTGCCAGCAGCCCCTACCCTAAGGGCCATCGGGGTTCACCCCTCCACTTT. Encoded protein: CASSPYPKGHRGSPLHF. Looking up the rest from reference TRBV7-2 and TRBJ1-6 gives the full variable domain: GAGVSQSPSNKVTEKGKDVELRCDPISGHTALYWYRQSLGQGLEFLIYFQGNSAPDKSGLPSDRFSAERTGGSVSTLTIQRTQQEDSAVYLCASSPYPKGHRGSPLHFGNGTRLTVT.

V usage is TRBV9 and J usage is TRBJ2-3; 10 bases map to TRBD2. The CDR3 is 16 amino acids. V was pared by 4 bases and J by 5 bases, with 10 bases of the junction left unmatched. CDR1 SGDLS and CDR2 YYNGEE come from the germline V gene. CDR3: CASSPARAGGQDTQYF. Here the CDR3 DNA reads TGTGCCAGCAGCCCAGCGCGAGCGGGGGGGCAAGATACGCAGTATTTT.

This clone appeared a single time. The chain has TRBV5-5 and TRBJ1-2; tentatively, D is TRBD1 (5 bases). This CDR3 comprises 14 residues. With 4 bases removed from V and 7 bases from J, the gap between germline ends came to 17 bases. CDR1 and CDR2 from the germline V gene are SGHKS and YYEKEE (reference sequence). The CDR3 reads CASSIQGVRGGYTF. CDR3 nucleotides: TGTGCCAGCAGCATACAAGGGGTGAGGGGTGGCTACACCTTC.

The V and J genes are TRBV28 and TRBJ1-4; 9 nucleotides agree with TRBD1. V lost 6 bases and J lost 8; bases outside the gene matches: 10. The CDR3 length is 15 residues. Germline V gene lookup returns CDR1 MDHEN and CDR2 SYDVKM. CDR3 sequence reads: CASSQRQGGQEKLFF. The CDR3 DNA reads TGTGCCAGCAGCCAAAGACAGGGGGGGCAAGAAAAACTGTTTTTT.

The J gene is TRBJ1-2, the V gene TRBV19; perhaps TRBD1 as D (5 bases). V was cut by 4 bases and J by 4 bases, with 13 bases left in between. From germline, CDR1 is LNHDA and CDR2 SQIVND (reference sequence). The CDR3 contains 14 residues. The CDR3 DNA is TGTGCCAGTAGTAAGGCAGGGAGGACCTATGGCTACACCTTC. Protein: CASSKAGRTYGYTF.

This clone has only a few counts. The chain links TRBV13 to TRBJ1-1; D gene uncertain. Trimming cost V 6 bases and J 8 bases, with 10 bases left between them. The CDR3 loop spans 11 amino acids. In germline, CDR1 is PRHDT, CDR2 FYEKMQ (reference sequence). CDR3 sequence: CASRGGFEAFF. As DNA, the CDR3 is TGTGCCAGCAGAGGTGGGTTCGAAGCTTTCTTT.

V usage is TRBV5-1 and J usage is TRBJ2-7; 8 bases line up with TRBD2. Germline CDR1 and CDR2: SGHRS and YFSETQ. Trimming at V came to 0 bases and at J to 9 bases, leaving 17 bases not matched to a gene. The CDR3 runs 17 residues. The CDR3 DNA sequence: TGCGCCAGCAGCTTGGGGCATCTAGCGGGCCTTCCCGGGGGGCAGTACGTC. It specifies CASSLGHLAGLPGGQYV.

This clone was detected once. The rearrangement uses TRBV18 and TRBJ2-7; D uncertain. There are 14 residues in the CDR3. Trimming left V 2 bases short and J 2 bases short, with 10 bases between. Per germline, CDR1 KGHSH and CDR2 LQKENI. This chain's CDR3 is CASSPAIGTYEQYV. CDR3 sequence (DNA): TGTGCCAGCTCACCAGCTATCGGAACCTACGAGCAGTACGTC.

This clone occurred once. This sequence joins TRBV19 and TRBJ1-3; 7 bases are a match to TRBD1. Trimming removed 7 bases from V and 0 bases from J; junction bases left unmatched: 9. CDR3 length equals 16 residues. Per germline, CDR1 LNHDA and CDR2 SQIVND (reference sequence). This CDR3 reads CASTGDRSYSGNTIYF. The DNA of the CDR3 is TGTGCCAGTACCGGGGACAGATCTTACTCTGGAAACACCATATATTTT. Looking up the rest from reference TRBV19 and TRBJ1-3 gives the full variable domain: DGGITQSPKYLFRKEGQNVTLSCEQNLNHDAMYWYRQDPGQGLRLIYYSQIVNDFQKGDIAEGYSVSREKKESFPLTVTSAQKNPTAFYLCASTGDRSYSGNTIYFGEGSWLTVV.

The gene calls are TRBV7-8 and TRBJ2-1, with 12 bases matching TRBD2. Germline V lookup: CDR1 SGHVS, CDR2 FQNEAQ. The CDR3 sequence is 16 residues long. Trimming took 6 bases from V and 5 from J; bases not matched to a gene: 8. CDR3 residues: CASSPGGLAGNNEQFF. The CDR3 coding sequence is TGTGCCAGCAGTCCTGGCGGACTAGCGGGGAACAATGAGCAGTTCTTC.

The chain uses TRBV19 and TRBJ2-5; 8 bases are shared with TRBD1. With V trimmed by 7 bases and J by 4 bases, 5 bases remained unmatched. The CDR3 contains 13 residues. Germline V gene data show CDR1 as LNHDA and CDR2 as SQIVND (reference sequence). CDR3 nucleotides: TGTGCCAGTACCCCAACAGGGGGAGAGACCCAGTACTTC. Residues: CASTPTGGETQYF.

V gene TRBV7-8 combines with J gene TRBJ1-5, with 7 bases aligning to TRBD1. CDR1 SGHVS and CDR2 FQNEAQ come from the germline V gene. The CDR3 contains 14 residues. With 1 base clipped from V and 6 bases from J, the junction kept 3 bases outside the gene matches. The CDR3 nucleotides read TGTGCCAGCAGCTTAGGACAGGGAGGTCAGCCCCAGCATTTT. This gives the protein CASSLGQGGQPQHF.

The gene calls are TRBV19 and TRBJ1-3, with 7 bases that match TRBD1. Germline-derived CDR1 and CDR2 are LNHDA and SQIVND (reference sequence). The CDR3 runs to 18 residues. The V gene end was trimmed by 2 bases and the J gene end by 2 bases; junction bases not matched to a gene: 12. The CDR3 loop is CASSITGTARATGNTIYF. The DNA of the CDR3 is TGTGCCAGTAGTATAACCGGGACAGCTCGCGCGACTGGAAACACCATATATTTT.

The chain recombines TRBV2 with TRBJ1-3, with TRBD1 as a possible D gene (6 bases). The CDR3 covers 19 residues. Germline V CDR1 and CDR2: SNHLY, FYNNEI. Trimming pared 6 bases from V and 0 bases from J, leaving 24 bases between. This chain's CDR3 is CASRKGHGTRTSSGNTIYF. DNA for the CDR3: TGTGCCAGCAGGAAGGGACATGGGACACGGACGAGCTCTGGAAACACCATATATTTT.

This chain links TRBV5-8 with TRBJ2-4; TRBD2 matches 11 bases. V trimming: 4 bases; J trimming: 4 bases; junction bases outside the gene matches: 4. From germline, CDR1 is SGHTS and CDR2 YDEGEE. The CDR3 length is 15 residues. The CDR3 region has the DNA TGTGCCAGCAGCCCGGGGACTAGCGGTAAAAACATTCAGTACTTC. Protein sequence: CASSPGTSGKNIQYF. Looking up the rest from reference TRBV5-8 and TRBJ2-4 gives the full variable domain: EAGVTQSPTHLIKTRGQQATLRCSPISGHTSVYWYQQALGLGLQFLLWYDEGEERNRGNFPPRFSGRQFPNYSSELNVNALELEDSALYLCASSPGTSGKNIQYFGAGTRLSVL.

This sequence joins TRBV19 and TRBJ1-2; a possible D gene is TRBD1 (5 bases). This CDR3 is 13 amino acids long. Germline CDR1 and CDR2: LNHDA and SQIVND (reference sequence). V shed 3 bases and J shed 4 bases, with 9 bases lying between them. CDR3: CASSMTVIYGYTF. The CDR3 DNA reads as TGTGCCAGTAGTATGACAGTGATCTATGGCTACACCTTC.

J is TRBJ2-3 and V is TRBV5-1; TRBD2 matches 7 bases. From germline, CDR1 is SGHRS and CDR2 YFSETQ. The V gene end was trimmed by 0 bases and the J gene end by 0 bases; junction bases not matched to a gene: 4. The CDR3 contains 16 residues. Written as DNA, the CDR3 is TGCGCCAGCAGCTTGGAGGCTAGCGGAAGCACAGATACGCAGTATTTT. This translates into CASSLEASGSTDTQYF.

The DNA for the CDR3 is TGCGCCAGCAGCCAAGGCGGGACAGGGAGTATCTATGGCTACACCTTC. It translates to CASSQGGTGSIYGYTF. The J gene is TRBJ1-2, the V gene TRBV4-3; 9 nucleotides line up with TRBD1. The V gene end was trimmed by 1 base and the J gene end by 4 bases; junction bases not matched to a gene: 7. The CDR3 loop spans 16 amino acids. CDR1 and CDR2 (germline): LGHNA, YSLEER.

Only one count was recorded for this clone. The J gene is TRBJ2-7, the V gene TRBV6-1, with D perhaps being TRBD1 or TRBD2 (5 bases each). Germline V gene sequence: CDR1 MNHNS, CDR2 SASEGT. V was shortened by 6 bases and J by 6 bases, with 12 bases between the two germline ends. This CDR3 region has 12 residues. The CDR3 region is CASRGVGSEQYV. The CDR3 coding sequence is TGTGCCAGCAGGGGGGTAGGGTCCGAGCAGTACGTC.

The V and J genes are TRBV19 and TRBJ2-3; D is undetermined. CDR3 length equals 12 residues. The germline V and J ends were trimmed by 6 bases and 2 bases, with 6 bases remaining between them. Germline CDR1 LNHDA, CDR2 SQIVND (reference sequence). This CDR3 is CASSLNTDTQYF. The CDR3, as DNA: TGTGCCAGTAGCCTCAACACAGATACGCAGTATTTT.

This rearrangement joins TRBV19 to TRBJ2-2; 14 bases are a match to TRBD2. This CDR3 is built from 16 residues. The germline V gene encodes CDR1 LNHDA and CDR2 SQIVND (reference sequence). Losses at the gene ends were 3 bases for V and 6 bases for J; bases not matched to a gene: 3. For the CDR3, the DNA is TGTGCCAGTAGTATTGGGACTAGCGGGGGCCCCGGGGAGCTGTTTTTT. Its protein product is CASSIGTSGGPGELFF.

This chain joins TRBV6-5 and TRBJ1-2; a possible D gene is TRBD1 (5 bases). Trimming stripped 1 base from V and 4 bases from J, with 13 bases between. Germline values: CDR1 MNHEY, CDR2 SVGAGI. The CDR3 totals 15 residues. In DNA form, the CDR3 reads TGTGCCAGCAGTTACTTCCCAGGGCGCAGCTATGGCTACACCTTC. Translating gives CASSYFPGRSYGYTF.

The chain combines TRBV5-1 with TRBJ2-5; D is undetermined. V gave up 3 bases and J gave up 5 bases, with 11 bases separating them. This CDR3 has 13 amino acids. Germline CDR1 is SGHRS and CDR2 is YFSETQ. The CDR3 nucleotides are TGCGCCAGCAGCTACGGTCAGAGGGAGACCCAGTACTTC. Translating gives CASSYGQRETQYF.

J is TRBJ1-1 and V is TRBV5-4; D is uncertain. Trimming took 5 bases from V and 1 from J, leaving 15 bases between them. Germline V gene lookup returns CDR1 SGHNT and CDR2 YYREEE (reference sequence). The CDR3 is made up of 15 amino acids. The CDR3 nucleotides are TGTGCCAGCAGTCCTAAGGGATTTTGGAACACTGAAGCTTTCTTT. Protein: CASSPKGFWNTEAFF.

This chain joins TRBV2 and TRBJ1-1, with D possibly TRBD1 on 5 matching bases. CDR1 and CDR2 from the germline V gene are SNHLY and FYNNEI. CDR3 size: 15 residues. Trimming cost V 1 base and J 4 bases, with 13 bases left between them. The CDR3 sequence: CASSEVNRGFTEAFF. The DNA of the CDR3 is TGTGCCAGCAGTGAAGTAAATAGGGGATTCACTGAAGCTTTCTTT.

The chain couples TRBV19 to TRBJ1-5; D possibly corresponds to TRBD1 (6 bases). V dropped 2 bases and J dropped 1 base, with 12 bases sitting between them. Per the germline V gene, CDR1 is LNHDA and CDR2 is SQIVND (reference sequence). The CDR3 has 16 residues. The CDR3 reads CASSIWTEKSNQPQHF. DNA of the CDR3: TGTGCCAGTAGTATATGGACAGAGAAGAGCAATCAGCCCCAGCATTTT.

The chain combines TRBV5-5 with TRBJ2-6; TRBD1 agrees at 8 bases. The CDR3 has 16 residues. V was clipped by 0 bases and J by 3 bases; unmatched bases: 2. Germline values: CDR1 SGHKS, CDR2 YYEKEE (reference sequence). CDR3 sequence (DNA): TGTGCCAGCAGCTTGGCCACAGGGGGTGGGGCCAACGTCCTGACTTTC. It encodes CASSLATGGGANVLTF.

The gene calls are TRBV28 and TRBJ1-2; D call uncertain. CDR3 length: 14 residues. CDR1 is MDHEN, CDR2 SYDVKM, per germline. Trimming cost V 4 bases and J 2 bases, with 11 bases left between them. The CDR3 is CASSSSPLNYGYTF. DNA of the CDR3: TGTGCCAGCAGTTCGTCACCCCTCAACTATGGCTACACCTTC.

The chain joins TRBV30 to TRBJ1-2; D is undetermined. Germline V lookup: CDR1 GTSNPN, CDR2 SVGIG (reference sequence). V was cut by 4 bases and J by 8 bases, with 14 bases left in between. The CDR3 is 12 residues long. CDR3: CAWKVRSGGYTF. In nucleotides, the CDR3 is TGTGCCTGGAAGGTCAGATCCGGAGGCTACACCTTC.

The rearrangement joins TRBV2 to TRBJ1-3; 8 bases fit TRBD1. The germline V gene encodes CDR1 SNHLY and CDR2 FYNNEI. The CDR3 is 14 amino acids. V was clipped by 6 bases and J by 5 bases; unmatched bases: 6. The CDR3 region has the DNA TGTGCCAGCAGGACAGGGGCAAATAGAAACACCATATATTTT. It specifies CASRTGANRNTIYF.